These 17 T cell receptor beta chains were sequenced from one sample in a study of T-cell memory formation after mild COVID-19. TCRdb itself ran the 5' RACE reads through MiXCR, one entry per CDR3 protein. Among tens of thousands of distinct CDR3 sequences, about 12% were seen once, and the ten largest hold 24%. The sample comprised PBMCs or a T cell subset sorted from them (not recorded which). The receptors come from a man between 18 and 29 years old who had mild COVID-19 (a few samples of this study predate the infection). Cell type and time point are not known.

This clonotype was recorded a few times. The chain combines TRBV2 with TRBJ2-7, with D unresolved. From germline, CDR1 is SNHLY and CDR2 FYNNEI. This CDR3 region has 12 residues. Trimming left V 6 bases short and J 0 bases short, with 6 bases between. In nucleotides, the CDR3 is TGTGCCAGCAGCTATAGCTCCTACGAGCAGTACGTC. Residues: CASSYSSYEQYV.

This clonotype turned up a few times. The chain uses TRBV6-4 and TRBJ1-2, with D maybe TRBD1 (5 bases). Germline V gene lookup returns CDR1 MRHNA and CDR2 SNTAGT. Trimming removed 9 bases from V and 4 bases from J, with 15 bases in between. The CDR3 consists of 13 residues. CDR3 region: CASSQGRGYGYTF. The CDR3 nucleotides are TGTGCCAGTAGCCAGGGTCGAGGCTATGGCTACACCTTC.

There are many counts of this clonotype. The chain couples TRBV4-2 to TRBJ2-3; the D call may be TRBD1 or TRBD2 (5 bases each). Germline V gives CDR1 LGHNA, CDR2 YNFKEQ. This CDR3 has 14 residues. The V end was cut by 4 bases, the J end by 3 bases, with 11 bases between. CDR3 DNA sequence: TGTGCCAGCAGCCGGGACGAAGGGACAGATACGCAGTATTTT. Translating gives CASSRDEGTDTQYF.

This clonotype was observed a few times. The rearrangement links TRBV5-1 to TRBJ1-6; D is perhaps TRBD1 (5 bases). In germline, CDR1 is SGHRS, CDR2 YFSETQ. There are 14 residues in the CDR3. V lost 0 bases to trimming and J lost 14 bases, with 15 bases between them. The CDR3 DNA sequence: TGCGCCAGCAGCTTGGCCGAAGGGAGACAGACCCTCCACTTT. Translating it yields CASSLAEGRQTLHF.

The chain's CDR3 is CASRRSSPGTGGTDTQYF. CDR3 sequence (DNA): TGTGCCAGCAGGCGTTCCTCCCCCGGGACAGGGGGCACAGATACGCAGTATTTT. The V and J genes are TRBV6-2 or TRBV6-3 and TRBJ2-3, with 10 nucleotides matching TRBD1. Germline values: CDR1 MNHEY, CDR2 SVGEGT. The CDR3 has 18 amino acids. V dropped 6 bases and J dropped 1; count of bases not matched to a gene: 13.

This chain joins TRBV6-6 and TRBJ1-4; TRBD1 aligns across 9 bases. The CDR3 has 14 amino acids. Per the germline V gene, CDR1 is MNHNY and CDR2 is SVGAGI (reference sequence). V lost 5 bases, J lost 5 bases, and 3 bases stayed unmatched. The CDR3 region has the DNA TGTGCCAGCAGTATCGGACAGGGGAATGAAAAACTGTTTTTT. Amino acids: CASSIGQGNEKLFF.

This clonotype showed up many times. J is TRBJ2-3 and V is TRBV7-2; D remains ambiguous. The CDR3 runs to 13 residues. Germline values: CDR1 SGHTA, CDR2 FQGNSA. V gave up 4 bases and J gave up 6 bases, with 11 bases separating them. The CDR3, as DNA: TGTGCCAGCAGCTCTCCTTTCCGGGATACGCAGTATTTT. Encoded protein: CASSSPFRDTQYF. The variable domain in full, with the rest retrieved from reference TRBV7-2 and TRBJ2-3, is GAGVSQSPSNKVTEKGKDVELRCDPISGHTALYWYRQSLGQGLEFLIYFQGNSAPDKSGLPSDRFSAERTGGSVSTLTIQRTQQEDSAVYLCASSSPFRDTQYFGPGTRLTVL.

This clonotype was seen only a few times. This chain links TRBV7-2 with TRBJ2-7; D possibly matches TRBD1 or TRBD2 (5 bases each). The CDR3 consists of 15 residues. The germline gives CDR1 SGHTA, CDR2 FQGNSA. V lost 1 base and J 3 bases, leaving 13 bases between the germline ends. The CDR3 DNA reads as TGTGCCAGCAGCTTAGAGGGGACGGTGGGCTACGAGCAGTACTTC. It yields the protein CASSLEGTVGYEQYF.

This clonotype occurred many times. The V gene is TRBV7-8, the J gene TRBJ2-2, with TRBD1 as a possible D gene (7 bases). Trimming left V 5 bases short and J 6 bases short, with 22 bases between. Germline assignment: CDR1 SGHVS and CDR2 FQNEAQ. CDR3 size: 17 residues. Here the CDR3 reads CASSNNDREVVAGELFF. The DNA for the CDR3 is TGTGCCAGCAGCAACAACGACAGGGAGGTAGTGGCCGGGGAGCTGTTTTTT. The variable domain in full, completed from reference TRBV7-8 and TRBJ2-2, reads GAGVSQSPRYKVAKRGQDVALRCDPISGHVSLFWYQQALGQGPEFLTYFQNEAQLDKSGLPSDRFFAERPEGSVSTLKIQRTQQEDSAVYLCASSNNDREVVAGELFFGEGSRLTVL.

This clonotype has only a few counts. This chain uses TRBV28 with TRBJ2-4; the D gene could be TRBD1 or TRBD2 (5 bases each). Germline V gene lookup returns CDR1 MDHEN and CDR2 SYDVKM. Trimming left V 7 bases short and J 0 bases short, with 13 bases between. This CDR3 spans 15 amino acids. CDR3 protein: CASTLSGTAKNIQYF. The CDR3 DNA reads TGTGCCAGCACTCTCTCTGGGACAGCCAAAAACATTCAGTACTTC.

The chain has TRBV5-5 and TRBJ1-6; TRBD1 agrees at 7 bases. The V and J ends lost 2 bases and 7 bases, in that order; junction bases with no gene match: 6. Per the germline V gene, CDR1 is SGHKS and CDR2 is YYEKEE (reference sequence). The CDR3 runs 15 residues. The CDR3 is CASSLPGQLNSPLHF. CDR3 DNA sequence: TGTGCCAGCAGCTTACCGGGACAGCTAAATTCACCCCTCCACTTT.

This clonotype has at least ten counts. The chain combines TRBV5-6 with TRBJ2-7, with D uncertain. This CDR3 is built from 13 residues. Germline V gene sequence: CDR1 SGHDT, CDR2 YYEEEE. V shed 4 bases and J shed 2 bases, with 10 bases lying between them. CDR3 sequence reads: CASSPGSPYEQYF. In nucleotides, the CDR3 is TGTGCCAGCAGCCCCGGGTCCCCCTACGAGCAGTACTTC.

The rearrangement links TRBV2 to TRBJ1-1; D not certain. Germline-derived CDR1 and CDR2 are SNHLY and FYNNEI. The CDR3 spans 14 residues. Trimming shortened V by 3 bases and J by 11 bases, and 19 bases separated the two germline ends. In nucleotides, the CDR3 is TGTGCCAGCAGTGATAAGATTTTTAAACCCCAGGCTTTCTTT. Translating it yields CASSDKIFKPQAFF.

The sample holds many counts of this clonotype. V gene TRBV6-2 or TRBV6-3 combines with J gene TRBJ2-5, with D possibly called TRBD1 or TRBD2 (6 bases each). Trimming took 3 bases from V and 5 from J, leaving 13 bases between them. CDR3 length: 14 amino acids. Per the germline V gene, CDR1 is MNHEY and CDR2 is SVGEGT. CDR3 sequence (DNA): TGTGCCAGCAGTTATGAGGGGGGCACTGAGACCCAGTACTTC. Amino acids: CASSYEGGTETQYF.

This clonotype has a handful of counts. The CDR3 is CASSYLHTGTRPEQYF. CDR3 DNA: TGTGCCAGCAGTTACCTCCATACCGGGACGAGGCCGGAGCAGTACTTC. This chain connects TRBV6-2 or TRBV6-3 to TRBJ2-7, with D tentatively TRBD1 or TRBD2 (5 bases each). The CDR3 has 16 residues. V dropped 2 bases and J dropped 7 bases, with 21 bases sitting between them. From germline, CDR1 is MNHEY and CDR2 SVGEGT.

The genes are TRBV6-5 and TRBJ1-6; D is undetermined. Trimming left V 0 bases short and J 6 bases short, with 12 bases between. CDR1 is MNHEY and CDR2 is SVGAGI in the germline V gene. The CDR3 consists of 16 residues. This CDR3 reads CASSYSVWVSNSPLHF. The CDR3 DNA follows: TGTGCCAGCAGTTACTCGGTCTGGGTTTCTAATTCACCCCTCCACTTT.

The chain has TRBV20-1 and TRBJ2-7; D possibly corresponds to TRBD1 (5 bases). The V gene's germline CDR1 is DFQATT and CDR2 SNEGSKA (reference sequence). Trimming left V 1 base short and J 1 base short, with 8 bases between. The CDR3 contains 13 residues. The chain's CDR3 is CSARARTSYEQYV. The CDR3 DNA reads TGCAGTGCTAGAGCAAGGACATCCTACGAGCAGTACGTC.